This TCR beta chain was obtained from a study of cytotoxic CD8 clonotypes in ibrutinib-treated CLL. This CDR3 has 15 amino acids. Looked up from germline, CDR1 is MNHNS and CDR2 is SASEGT. V lost 4 bases, J lost 4 bases, and 6 bases stayed unmatched. Sequencing was performed with immunoSEQ multiplex PCR; in TCRdb, only in-frame clones are kept and a portion is missing. The table lists 140,000 to 150,000 clones, roughly three quarters of them singletons. This TCR was sampled from a human donor with chronic lymphocytic leukemia. The J gene is TRBJ1-5, the V gene TRBV6-1; 8 bases are a match to TRBD1. Material: PBMCs, obtained after 24 months of ibrutinib treatment. The chain's CDR3 is CASSAARGPNQPQHF. The DNA of the CDR3 is TGTGCCAGCAGTGCTGCCAGGGGGCCAAATCAGCCCCAGCATTTT.